The 32 T cell receptor beta chains below all came from one sample that was sequenced in a study of a mutant IDH1 vaccine in newly diagnosed glioma. Time point denoted: week 35, safety follow-up. Doses consisted of 300 ug of mutant IDH1 20-mer peptide each, paired with topical imiquimod. For these receptors, no antigen is known. Only in-frame clones appear in the TCRdb table, and some are missing; sequencing was by immunoSEQ multiplex PCR. The table lists roughly 44,000 clones, 81% of them singletons, with 4.5% to 5.5% in the top ten. The material was PBMCs, obtained from a glioma patient whose treatment included an IDH1 peptide vaccine. The receptors were sampled from a woman aged 35 to 49 with glioma. Some clones in this sample may be carry-over from other donors' samples.

This clone is a singleton in its sample. This chain connects TRBV5-1 to TRBJ1-4, with D perhaps TRBD1 (5 bases). Trimming removed 3 bases at V and 10 bases at J, with 13 bases between. Germline loops: CDR1 SGHRS, CDR2 YFSETQ. This CDR3 contains 13 residues. CDR3: CASSSSGGGKLFF. The CDR3 DNA sequence: TGCGCCAGCAGCTCCAGTGGGGGGGGAAAACTGTTTTTT.

The chain employs TRBV6-4 and TRBJ2-7; D is possibly TRBD2 (5 bases). Trimming took 6 bases from V and 3 from J, leaving 9 bases between them. Germline V gene data show CDR1 as MRHNA and CDR2 as SNTAGT. This CDR3 is built from 12 residues. The CDR3 DNA reads TGTGCCAGCAGGAGGGATCACTACGAGCAGTACTTC. The encoded protein is CASRRDHYEQYF.

The chain links TRBV2 to TRBJ1-2; no clear D. Germline CDR1 reads SNHLY; CDR2 reads FYNNEI. The V end lost 5 bases, the J end lost 6 bases, and 13 bases lay between the germline ends. The CDR3 is made up of 13 amino acids. The CDR3 nucleotides are TGTGCCAGCAGTATCGGGCTGACTGATGGCTACACCTTC. This sequence encodes CASSIGLTDGYTF.

This clone was found once. V and J are TRBV5-1 and TRBJ2-2; no reliable D call. Germline V gene data show CDR1 as SGHRS and CDR2 as YFSETQ. V was shortened by 2 bases and J by 3 bases, with 5 bases between the two germline ends. The CDR3 has 13 residues. The CDR3 DNA is TGCGCCAGCAGCTTAGTCTACACCGGGGAGCTGTTTTTT. Amino acid sequence: CASSLVYTGELFF.

Turning to this clone: At one end, the junction sequence differs from germline, possibly due to a read error. The rearrangement joins TRBV7-7 to TRBJ2-7, with 8 bases lining up with TRBD1. This CDR3 has 14 amino acids. The V gene's germline CDR1 is SSHAT and CDR2 FNYEAQ (reference sequence). CDR3 bases: TGTGCTAGCAGCCCCCGGGACAGGTCGGAAGAGCAGTACTTC. It translates to CASSPRDRSEEQYF.

The chain combines TRBV27 with TRBJ2-5; unclear D gene. Germline assignment: CDR1 MNHEY and CDR2 SMNVEV (reference sequence). V lost 6 bases, J lost 0 bases, and 14 bases lay in between. There are 15 residues in the CDR3. CDR3 loop: CASSPRGRNQETQYF. CDR3 DNA: TGTGCCAGCAGCCCGCGTGGACGAAACCAAGAGACCCAGTACTTC.

The chain recombines TRBV6-6 with TRBJ2-5; possibly TRBD2 for D (5 bases). V was shortened by 7 bases and J by 5 bases, with 20 bases between the two germline ends. The CDR3 runs 15 residues. Germline loops: CDR1 MNHNY, CDR2 SVGAGI (reference sequence). The CDR3 DNA follows: TGTGCCAGCACCACCAAGGCGGGTGGTGGGGAGACCCAGTACTTC. It translates to CASTTKAGGGETQYF.

V gene TRBV7-3 combines with J gene TRBJ1-1; 9 bases line up with TRBD1. Germline V CDR1 and CDR2: SGHTA, FQGTGA. Germline trimming cut 3 bases from V and 4 bases from J; bases unmatched to any gene: 0. CDR3 length: 13 residues. CDR3 DNA: TGTGCCAGCAGCTTGACAGGGGGCACTGAAGCTTTCTTT. It translates to CASSLTGGTEAFF. The whole variable domain, remainder taken from reference TRBV7-3 and TRBJ1-1, is GAGVSQTPSNKVTEKGKYVELRCDPISGHTALYWYRQSLGQGPEFLIYFQGTGAADDSGLPNDRFFAVRPEGSVSTLKIQRTERGDSAVYLCASSLTGGTEAFFGQGTRLTVV.

The chain carries TRBV14 and TRBJ2-1; 8 bases line up with TRBD1. V dropped 4 bases and J dropped 9; count of bases not matched to a gene: 11. Germline CDR1 is SGHDN and CDR2 is FVKESK. CDR3 length: 15 amino acids. The DNA for the CDR3 is TGTGCCAGCAGCCTCCGGGACAGGAATTTTATTGAGCAGTTCTTC. It translates to CASSLRDRNFIEQFF. Full variable domain (rest looked up from reference TRBV14 and TRBJ2-1): EAGVTQFPSHSVIEKGQTVTLRCDPISGHDNLYWYRRVMGKEIKFLLHFVKESKQDESGMPNNRFLAERTGGTYSTLKVQPAELEDSGVYFCASSLRDRNFIEQFFGPGTRLTVL.

The genes are TRBV6-6 and TRBJ2-7; 8 bases align to TRBD2. Trimming cost V 2 bases and J 6 bases; bases outside gene matches: 6. There are 14 residues in the CDR3. Per the germline V gene, CDR1 is MNHNY and CDR2 is SVGAGI (reference sequence). CDR3 loop: CASSYAGGIGEQYF. CDR3 nucleotides: TGTGCCAGCAGTTACGCGGGAGGAATTGGCGAGCAGTACTTC.

The chain joins TRBV19 to TRBJ1-2; 9 bases line up with TRBD1. This CDR3 spans 14 amino acids. The V gene's germline CDR1 is LNHDA and CDR2 SQIVND (reference sequence). V dropped 7 bases and J dropped 6; count of bases not matched to a gene: 9. Written as DNA, the CDR3 is TGTGCCAGTAAGCCCCCACAGGGGGCCGATGGCTACACCTTC. Its translation: CASKPPQGADGYTF.

In this sample, this clone turned up once. The chain uses TRBV14 and TRBJ2-7; D tentatively fits TRBD1 or TRBD2 (5 bases each). The germline V gene encodes CDR1 SGHDN and CDR2 FVKESK. The CDR3 covers 15 residues. Trimming took off 0 bases at V and 2 bases at J, with 11 bases between the two ends. The CDR3 here is CASSQELGRPYEQYF. DNA for the CDR3: TGTGCCAGCAGCCAAGAATTGGGACGGCCCTACGAGCAGTACTTC.

This clone occurred a few times. V is TRBV7-9 and J is TRBJ2-2, with 11 positions matching TRBD2. With 5 bases clipped from V and 6 bases from J, the junction kept 2 bases outside the gene matches. CDR1 is SEHNR and CDR2 is FQNEAQ in the germline V gene (reference sequence). The CDR3 is made up of 14 amino acids. The DNA for the CDR3 is TGTGCCAGCAGCAGGGGACTAGCGGCCGGGGAGCTGTTTTTT. It translates to CASSRGLAAGELFF.

The rearrangement uses TRBV28 and TRBJ1-2, with a possible D match to TRBD1 (6 bases). The CDR3 is 11 amino acids. Germline V gives CDR1 MDHEN, CDR2 SYDVKM. V was trimmed by 10 bases and J by 8 bases, leaving 14 bases between them. The CDR3 DNA follows: TGTGCCACCAATTGGGGGCACGGCTACACCTTC. Translation gives CATNWGHGYTF.

This clone was seen a single time. CDR3 in amino acids: CASSSYQPVPDTQYF. CDR3 DNA sequence: TGCGCCAGCAGCTCCTATCAACCAGTGCCAGATACGCAGTATTTT. This chain joins TRBV5-1 and TRBJ2-3; D gene unclear. Germline V lookup: CDR1 SGHRS, CDR2 YFSETQ. This CDR3 spans 15 amino acids. The V gene lost 3 bases and the J gene lost 4 bases, with 15 bases spanning the gap.

In DNA, the CDR3 is TGTGCCAGCAGAGTAACAGGGGGGCATGGCTACACCTTC. This sequence encodes CASRVTGGHGYTF. J is TRBJ1-2 and V is TRBV9, with 8 nucleotides matching TRBD1. CDR3 length equals 13 residues. V was pared by 5 bases and J by 6 bases, with 6 bases of the junction left unmatched. Germline V gene sequence: CDR1 SGDLS, CDR2 YYNGEE.

CDR3 residues: CASSYSTDNYYEQYF. Written as DNA, the CDR3 is TGTGCCAGCAGTTACTCGACAGATAATTACTACGAGCAGTACTTC. V usage is TRBV6-5 and J usage is TRBJ2-7; a possible D gene is TRBD1 (5 bases). This CDR3 comprises 15 residues. The ends were cut back, 0 bases at V and 3 bases at J, with 12 bases in the middle. From germline, CDR1 is MNHEY and CDR2 SVGAGI.

This clone is classed as medium-sized (0.01 to 0.1%). This chain uses TRBV7-8 with TRBJ1-5; no firm D call. Trimming took off 4 bases at V and 10 bases at J, with 20 bases between the two ends. CDR3 length equals 15 residues. From germline, CDR1 is SGHVS and CDR2 FQNEAQ. CDR3 residues: CASSSEAWVKLPQHF. CDR3 nucleotides: TGTGCCAGCAGCTCCGAAGCGTGGGTTAAGCTTCCCCAGCATTTT.

The V gene is TRBV2, the J gene TRBJ1-2; no definite D call. The germline CDR1 and CDR2 sequences are SNHLY and FYNNEI. The CDR3 is 12 residues long. DNA for the CDR3: TGTGTCGTCGTCGGGCATAACTATGGCTACACCTTC. Its protein product is CVVVGHNYGYTF.

This chain connects TRBV4-1 to TRBJ1-3, with 7 bases that match TRBD1. The CDR3 is 16 amino acids. CDR1 MGHRA and CDR2 YSYEKL come from the germline V gene. Losses at the gene ends were 0 bases for V and 5 bases for J; bases not matched to a gene: 7. This CDR3 reads CASSQDGTVLRNTIYF. CDR3 in DNA: TGCGCCAGCAGCCAAGATGGGACAGTTCTTAGAAACACCATATATTTT.

The CDR3: CATEGDTAWNTIYF. For the CDR3, the DNA is TGTGCCACGGAAGGGGACACCGCCTGGAACACCATATATTTT. The V gene is TRBV19, the J gene TRBJ1-3, with D possibly being TRBD1 (6 bases). The CDR3 covers 14 residues. With 10 bases removed from V and 7 bases from J, the gap between germline ends came to 20 bases. Germline-derived CDR1 and CDR2 are LNHDA and SQIVND (reference sequence).

The chain employs TRBV4-3 and TRBJ1-2; D possibly corresponds to TRBD1 (6 bases). The germline gives CDR1 LGHNA, CDR2 YSLEER. The CDR3 runs to 16 residues. V lost 3 bases, J lost 7 bases, and 21 bases lay in between. The CDR3 is CASSQGVGRGSPGYTF. The CDR3 DNA reads as TGCGCCAGCAGCCAGGGGGTGGGGAGGGGGTCCCCTGGCTACACCTTC.

The V and J genes are TRBV4-2 and TRBJ2-3, with D maybe TRBD2 (6 bases). The CDR3 extends over 15 amino acids. The V gene lost 3 bases and the J gene lost 4 bases, with 14 bases spanning the gap. Germline lookup yields CDR1 LGHNA and CDR2 YNFKEQ. The CDR3 DNA is TGTGCCAGCAGCCAGGTGCGGGGTCTCGCAGATACGCAGTATTTT. This gives the protein CASSQVRGLADTQYF.

The V call is TRBV5-6, the J call TRBJ2-7; D uncertain. Germline V CDR1 and CDR2: SGHDT, YYEEEE. Trimming removed 1 base at V and 5 bases at J, with 4 bases between. The CDR3 has 11 residues. The CDR3 is CASSLLNEQYF. The CDR3 DNA sequence: TGTGCCAGCAGCTTGTTGAACGAGCAGTACTTC.

In its sample, this clone was seen a few times. V usage is TRBV29-1 and J usage is TRBJ1-1, with a tentative D call TRBD1 (6 bases). The CDR3 contains 13 residues. Trimming removed 7 bases at V and 5 bases at J, with 17 bases between. Germline V gene lookup returns CDR1 SQVTM and CDR2 ANQGSEA. CDR3 sequence (DNA): TGCAGCGGCGACCCCCAGGGGCGGACTGAAGCTTTCTTT. It yields the protein CSGDPQGRTEAFF.

This rearrangement joins TRBV5-1 to TRBJ2-5; D call uncertain. The CDR3 runs 16 residues. Germline values: CDR1 SGHRS, CDR2 YFSETQ. Trimming cost V 3 bases and J 6 bases, with 21 bases left between them. The CDR3 region has the DNA TGCGCCAGCAGCTCCTCCGAAGCTGGGGTGGTCCAGACCCAGTACTTC. This encodes CASSSSEAGVVQTQYF.

This chain connects TRBV7-9 to TRBJ2-7; D might be TRBD2 (6 bases). The CDR3 contains 12 residues. Germline assignment: CDR1 SEHNR and CDR2 FQNEAQ (reference sequence). V lost 10 bases and J 4 bases, leaving 14 bases between the germline ends. CDR3 sequence: CATSSGRYEQYF. In DNA form, the CDR3 reads TGTGCCACCTCCAGTGGGAGGTACGAGCAGTACTTC. The full variable domain, its missing parts supplied by reference TRBV7-9 and TRBJ2-7, is DTGVSQNPRHKITKRGQNVTFRCDPISEHNRLYWYRQTLGQGPEFLTYFQNEAQLEKSRLLSDRFSAERPKGSFSTLEIQRTEQGDSAMYLCATSSGRYEQYFGPGTRLTVT.

The rearrangement joins TRBV2 to TRBJ2-6; D gene ambiguous. There are 14 residues in the CDR3. Looked up from germline, CDR1 is SNHLY and CDR2 is FYNNEI. Deletions cut 10 bases from V and 0 bases from J, with 10 bases between. Here the CDR3 DNA reads TGTGCCACCACCCCCACCTCTGGGGCCAACGTCCTGACTTTC. Amino acid sequence: CATTPTSGANVLTF.

The rearrangement links TRBV10-1 to TRBJ2-7; D not resolved. The CDR3 loop spans 14 amino acids. V shed 5 bases and J shed 1 base, with 12 bases lying between them. Germline loops: CDR1 WNHNN, CDR2 SYGVQD (reference sequence). The CDR3 is CASSFGPLSYEQYF. CDR3 in DNA: TGCGCCAGCAGTTTCGGACCGTTATCCTACGAGCAGTACTTC.

The V and J genes are TRBV7-9 and TRBJ2-3, with D uncertain. Germline V gene data show CDR1 as SEHNR and CDR2 as FQNEAQ (reference sequence). This CDR3 is 12 amino acids long. Trimming removed 1 base from V and 6 bases from J, with 5 bases in between. CDR3 residues: CASSLEPDTQYF. The CDR3 DNA follows: TGTGCCAGCAGCTTAGAGCCTGATACGCAGTATTTT.

The J gene is TRBJ1-2, the V gene TRBV6-5, with D uncertain. CDR3 length: 14 residues. Trimming removed 0 bases at V and 5 bases at J, with 10 bases between. Germline CDR1 and CDR2: MNHEY and SVGAGI. The CDR3 bases are TGTGCCAGCAGTTACTCAACCGGGCTTTATGGCTACACCTTC. It specifies CASSYSTGLYGYTF.

This sequence joins TRBV7-8 and TRBJ2-1; 9 nucleotides agree with TRBD2. The ends lost 0 bases at V and 5 bases at J; junction bases unmatched: 8. CDR1 is SGHVS, CDR2 FQNEAQ, per germline. The CDR3 has 17 residues. The CDR3 sequence is CASSLAPAGGPHNEQFF. Here the CDR3 DNA reads TGTGCCAGCAGCTTAGCCCCAGCGGGAGGACCTCACAATGAGCAGTTCTTC.